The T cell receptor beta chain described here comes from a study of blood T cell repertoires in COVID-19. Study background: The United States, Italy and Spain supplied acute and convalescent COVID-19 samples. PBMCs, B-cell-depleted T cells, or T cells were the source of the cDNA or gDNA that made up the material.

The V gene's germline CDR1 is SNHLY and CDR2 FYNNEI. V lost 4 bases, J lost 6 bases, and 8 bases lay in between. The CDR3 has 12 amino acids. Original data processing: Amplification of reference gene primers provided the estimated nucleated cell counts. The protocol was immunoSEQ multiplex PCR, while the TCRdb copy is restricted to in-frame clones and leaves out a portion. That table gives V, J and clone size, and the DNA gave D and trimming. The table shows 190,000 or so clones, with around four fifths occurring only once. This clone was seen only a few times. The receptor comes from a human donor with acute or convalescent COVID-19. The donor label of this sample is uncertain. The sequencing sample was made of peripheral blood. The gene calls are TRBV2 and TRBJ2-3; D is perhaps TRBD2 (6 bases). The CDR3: CASSGGVDTQYF. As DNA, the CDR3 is TGTGCCAGCAGTGGGGGGGTGGATACGCAGTATTTT. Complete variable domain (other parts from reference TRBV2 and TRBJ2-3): EPEVTQTPSHQVTQMGQEVILRCVPISNHLYFYWYRQILGQKVEFLVSFYNNEISEKSEIFDDQFSVERPDGSNFTLKIRSTKLEDSAMYFCASSGGVDTQYFGPGTRLTVL.